The 18 T cell receptor beta chains listed next were all sequenced from one sample in a study of T cells in Graves' hyperthyroidism and ophthalmopathy. Template material for amplifying TCR beta CDR3 regions consisted of RNA transcripts. Initially, a first-round RT-PCR of the TCR CDR3 employed the HTBI primer set. TCRdb re-called the multiplex PCR reads with MiXCR, one entry per CDR3 protein. The sample has 550,000 to 800,000 distinct CDR3 sequences, approximately 15% seen once; the top ten hold 15% to 19%. The sequenced sample was blood. Every receptor here comes from a man over 45 with Graves' hyperthyroidism.

This clonotype was recorded at least ten times. The chain's CDR3 is CASLRTGWETQYF. DNA of the CDR3: TGTGCCAGCCTTCGGACAGGCTGGGAGACCCAGTACTTC. This sequence joins TRBV11-2 and TRBJ2-5, with 7 positions matching TRBD1. Germline-derived CDR1 and CDR2 are SGHAT and FQNNGV. J was trimmed by 5 bases and V by 8 bases; bases with no gene match: 8. The CDR3 contains 13 residues.

This clonotype occurred many times. CDR3 nucleotides: TGTGCCAGCAGTTTATATGGGGCAGACTACGAGCAGTACTTC. Protein sequence: CASSLYGADYEQYF. The V call is TRBV27, the J call TRBJ2-7, with D possibly being TRBD1 (5 bases). The CDR3 is 14 residues long. Looked up from germline, CDR1 is MNHEY and CDR2 is SMNVEV (reference sequence). V shed 1 base and J shed 3 bases, with 10 bases lying between them.

The chain combines TRBV19 with TRBJ2-2, with 9 positions matching TRBD1. The CDR3 has 16 residues. J gave up 6 bases and V 5 bases, and 10 bases lay outside the gene matches. Germline CDR1 is LNHDA and CDR2 is SQIVND (reference sequence). The CDR3 DNA sequence: TGTGCCAGTAGTCCGGGACAGGGAAAATGGGCCGGGGAGCTGTTTTTT. Its translation: CASSPGQGKWAGELFF.

In this sample, this clonotype turned up many times. J is TRBJ2-7 and V is TRBV12-3 or TRBV12-4; 11 nucleotides match TRBD2. This CDR3 contains 19 residues. Losses at the gene ends were 5 bases for V and 0 bases for J; bases not matched to a gene: 15. CDR3 region: CASSTTGTSGRLSSYEQYF. In nucleotides, the CDR3 is TGTGCCAGCAGTACGACCGGGACTAGCGGAAGGCTGAGCTCCTACGAGCAGTACTTC.

This clonotype has just a few counts. The rearrangement uses TRBV2 and TRBJ2-1; 8 bases match TRBD2. With 2 bases clipped from V and 6 bases from J, the junction kept 9 bases outside the gene matches. CDR1 and CDR2 (germline): SNHLY, FYNNEI. This CDR3 is built from 16 residues. The CDR3 DNA is TGTGCCAGCAGTGAAATGGGGCTAGCGGGCAGCAATGAGCAGTTCTTC. Protein sequence: CASSEMGLAGSNEQFF.

This clonotype has a count of ten or more. CDR3 amino acids: CASTQFGGAGGVTGELFF. The CDR3, as DNA: TGTGCCAGCACCCAGTTCGGGGGAGCGGGAGGGGTCACCGGGGAGCTGTTTTTT. V is TRBV28 and J is TRBJ2-2; 10 nucleotides agree with TRBD2. The CDR3 is 18 amino acids. Losses at the gene ends were 7 bases for V and 4 bases for J; bases not matched to a gene: 15. Germline CDR1 reads MDHEN; CDR2 reads SYDVKM.

CDR3 DNA: TGCAGTGCTAGAGATATCGGTAGCGGGAGGGCCTTTGATGAGCAGTTCTTC. Residues: CSARDIGSGRAFDEQFF. The chain uses TRBV20-1 and TRBJ2-1, with 11 positions matching TRBD2. Germline loops: CDR1 DFQATT, CDR2 SNEGSKA (reference sequence). The J segment lost 8 bases and the V segment lost 0 bases, leaving 12 bases of the junction unmatched. This CDR3 is built from 17 residues.

This clonotype was detected ten times or more. The chain couples TRBV7-9 to TRBJ2-1; TRBD1 aligns across 11 bases. Germline loops: CDR1 SEHNR, CDR2 FQNEAQ (reference sequence). With V trimmed by 5 bases and J by 7 bases, 7 bases remained unmatched. This CDR3 contains 15 residues. As DNA, the CDR3 is TGTGCCAGCAGCGGCCGGGACAGGGGGTGGAATGAGCAGTTCTTC. It encodes CASSGRDRGWNEQFF. Based on the CDR3 plus reference TRBV7-9 and TRBJ2-1, the full variable domain is DTGVSQNPRHKITKRGQNVTFRCDPISEHNRLYWYRQTLGQGPEFLTYFQNEAQLEKSRLLSDRFSAERPKGSFSTLEIQRTEQGDSAMYLCASSGRDRGWNEQFFGPGTRLTVL.

This clonotype was seen repeatedly, ten times or more. The V gene is TRBV11-2, the J gene TRBJ2-7; D possibly corresponds to TRBD2 (5 bases). CDR3 size: 12 residues. CDR1 is SGHAT, CDR2 FQNNGV, per germline. Trimming removed 4 bases at V and 3 bases at J, with 7 bases between. The CDR3 nucleotides are TGTGCCAGCAGCTCACTAGGCTACGAGCAGTACTTC. It encodes CASSSLGYEQYF.

This clonotype was detected ten times or more. The chain combines TRBV30 with TRBJ1-2; D unresolved. This CDR3 contains 13 residues. The V gene lost 5 bases and the J gene lost 2 bases, with 12 bases spanning the gap. The V gene's germline CDR1 is GTSNPN and CDR2 SVGIG (reference sequence). The DNA of the CDR3 is TGTGCCTGGTTGACCGACCTCAACTATGGCTACACCTTC. Encoded protein: CAWLTDLNYGYTF.

This clonotype occurred many times. This chain connects TRBV28 to TRBJ2-1; D perhaps matches TRBD1 (5 bases). The V and J ends lost 1 base and 4 bases respectively, with 8 bases between them. CDR1 and CDR2 (germline): MDHEN, SYDVKM. The length of the CDR3 is 14 residues. CDR3 region: CASSLLRGYNEQFF. DNA of the CDR3: TGTGCCAGCAGTTTATTAAGGGGATACAATGAGCAGTTCTTC.

Concerning this clonotype itself: This clone may be a read error of a much larger clone one base away. The V and J genes are TRBV28 and TRBJ2-1; D is possibly TRBD1 or TRBD2 (5 bases each). Per germline, CDR1 MDHEN and CDR2 SYDVKM. This CDR3 region has 14 residues. Trimming left V 6 bases short and J 3 bases short, with 12 bases between. The CDR3 bases are TGTGCCAGCAGCCCGGGGCCCCGCTACAATGAGCAGTTCTTC. Its translation: CASSPGPRYNEQFF.

Many counts were recorded for this clonotype. This chain uses TRBV28 with TRBJ2-3, with TRBD1 matching 11 bases. CDR1 is MDHEN and CDR2 is SYDVKM in the germline V gene. V lost 3 bases to trimming and J lost 2 bases; unmatched junction nucleotides: 4. The CDR3 has 16 amino acids. DNA for the CDR3: TGTGCCAGCAGTTTTTTGGACAGGGGGCTCACAGATACGCAGTATTTT. Translating gives CASSFLDRGLTDTQYF.

This clonotype was found many times. This chain joins TRBV27 and TRBJ1-6; no reliable D call. Between the trimmed V and J ends, which lost 3 bases and 3 bases, there was a span of 12 bases. This CDR3 spans 16 amino acids. The germline V gene encodes CDR1 MNHEY and CDR2 SMNVEV (reference sequence). CDR3 DNA sequence: TGTGCCAGCAGTTTTTTGGGCAGCTACTATAATTCACCCCTCCACTTT. Translated, it gives CASSFLGSYYNSPLHF.

This clonotype turned up a few times. With a much larger clone just one base away, this may be a read error. This chain links TRBV12-3 or TRBV12-4 with TRBJ2-1; TRBD2 aligns across 9 bases. The CDR3 spans 15 residues. V gave up 8 bases and J gave up 7 bases; unmatched junction bases: 12. CDR3 DNA sequence: TGTGCCAGCGCCTCCCTAGCGGGATTCTGGAATGAGCAGTTCTTC. This gives the protein CASASLAGFWNEQFF.

The rearrangement joins TRBV25-1 to TRBJ2-7, with D possibly matching TRBD1 (5 bases). Germline V gives CDR1 MGHDK, CDR2 SYGVNS. This CDR3 has 15 amino acids. V shed 2 bases and J shed 3 bases, with 14 bases lying between them. CDR3 residues: CASSEGTGAYYEQYF. Written as DNA, the CDR3 is TGTGCCAGCAGTGAAGGAACAGGCGCCTACTACGAGCAGTACTTC.

This chain joins TRBV28 and TRBJ1-3; D is undetermined. Looked up from germline, CDR1 is MDHEN and CDR2 is SYDVKM. The CDR3 consists of 18 residues. Trimming cost V 3 bases and J 0 bases, with 18 bases left between them. The CDR3 DNA reads TGTGCCAGCAGTTTTATCCGGAGCGGACTGAGCTCTGGAAACACCATATATTTT. Amino acid sequence: CASSFIRSGLSSGNTIYF.

This clonotype came up many times. The chain recombines TRBV7-2 with TRBJ1-6; 7 bases are shared with TRBD1. The CDR3 totals 15 residues. The V segment lost 5 bases and the J segment 6 bases; nucleotides outside the gene matches: 7. Germline loops: CDR1 SGHTA, CDR2 FQGNSA. CDR3 amino acids: CASSQTGTANSPLHF. The CDR3 nucleotides read TGTGCCAGCAGCCAAACCGGGACAGCTAATTCACCCCTCCACTTT.